The entry that follows covers one TCR beta chain sequence. The entry originates in a study of shared clonotypes between healthy human individuals. Clones were sequenced by immunoSEQ multiplex PCR, and TCRdb holds only the in-frame ones, with some missing. Counted here are roughly 1,100,000 clones, about three quarters occurring once; the ten biggest clones make up 1.4%. With V trimmed by 6 bases and J by 4 bases, 6 bases remained unmatched. The germline gives CDR1 MGHRA, CDR2 YSYEKL. This CDR3 comprises 16 residues. Material for sequencing was memory CD4+ T cells sorted from blood. Subset indicated: CD45RA-negative fraction. This clonotype was sampled from a man younger than 30 in good health. The chain recombines TRBV4-1 with TRBJ2-1, with TRBD2 matching 13 bases. The CDR3 sequence: CASRRGTSGEYNEQFF. The CDR3, as DNA: TGCGCCAGCAGACGAGGGACTAGCGGGGAGTACAATGAGCAGTTCTTC.